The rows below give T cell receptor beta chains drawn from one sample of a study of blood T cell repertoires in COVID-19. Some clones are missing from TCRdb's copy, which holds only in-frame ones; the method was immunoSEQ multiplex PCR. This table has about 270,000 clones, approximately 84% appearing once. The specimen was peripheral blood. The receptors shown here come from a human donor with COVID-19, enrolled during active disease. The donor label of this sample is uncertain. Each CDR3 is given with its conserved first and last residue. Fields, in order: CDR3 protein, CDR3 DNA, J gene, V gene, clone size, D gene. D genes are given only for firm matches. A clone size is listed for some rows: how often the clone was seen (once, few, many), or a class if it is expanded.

CDR3aa: CATSGALGNQPQHF
CDR3nt: TGTGCCACCAGTGGTGCCTTAGGCAATCAGCCCCAGCATTTT
j_gene: TRBJ1-5
v_gene: TRBV24-1
abundance: -
d_gene: -

CDR3aa: CASSSTGAPYNEQFF
CDR3nt: TGTGCCAGCAGCTCCACAGGGGCACCCTACAATGAGCAGTTCTTC
j_gene: TRBJ2-1
v_gene: TRBV7-2
abundance: many
d_gene: TRBD1

CDR3aa: CASRDTGATNEKLFF
CDR3nt: TGCGCCAGCAGAGACACAGGAGCAACTAATGAAAAACTGTTTTTT
j_gene: TRBJ1-4
v_gene: TRBV5-1
abundance: -
d_gene: -

CDR3aa: CASSPDTRELFF
CDR3nt: TGTGCCAGCAGCCCCGACACGCGGGAGCTGTTTTTT
j_gene: TRBJ2-2
v_gene: TRBV7-9
abundance: -
d_gene: -

CDR3aa: CASSAHMTVNYGYTF
CDR3nt: TGTGCCAGCAGCGCACACATGACAGTTAACTATGGCTACACCTTC
j_gene: TRBJ1-2
v_gene: TRBV7-2
abundance: -
d_gene: -

CDR3aa: CASTGAVGDQPQHF
CDR3nt: TGTGCCAGCACAGGGGCAGTGGGGGATCAGCCCCAGCATTTT
j_gene: TRBJ1-5
v_gene: TRBV6-5
abundance: -
d_gene: -

CDR3aa: CAWGQGYGYTF
CDR3nt: TGTGCCTGGGGACAGGGTTATGGCTACACCTTC
j_gene: TRBJ1-2
v_gene: TRBV30
abundance: -
d_gene: TRBD1

CDR3aa: CASQAGGTDTQYF
CDR3nt: TGTGCCAGCCAAGCGGGAGGCACAGATACGCAGTATTTT
j_gene: TRBJ2-3
v_gene: TRBV12-3/TRBV12-4
abundance: -
d_gene: TRBD2

CDR3aa: CASSRERSEPQHF
CDR3nt: TGTGCCAGTTCCCGGGAGAGGTCCGAGCCCCAGCATTTT
j_gene: TRBJ1-5
v_gene: TRBV19
abundance: -
d_gene: -

CDR3aa: CASSYSDSNQPQHF
CDR3nt: TGTGCCAGTAGTTACAGTGATAGCAATCAGCCCCAGCATTTT
j_gene: TRBJ1-5
v_gene: TRBV19
abundance: -
d_gene: -

CDR3aa: CASSFTGGVGNSPLHF
CDR3nt: TGCGCCAGCAGCTTTACGGGGGGAGTTGGTAATTCACCCCTCCACTTT
j_gene: TRBJ1-6
v_gene: TRBV5-1
abundance: -
d_gene: -

CDR3aa: CASSPDRDRRLNEQFF
CDR3nt: TGTGCCAGCAGCCCAGACCGGGACAGGAGACTCAATGAGCAGTTCTTC
j_gene: TRBJ2-1
v_gene: TRBV28
abundance: -
d_gene: TRBD1

CDR3aa: CASSLSGAGGHNEQFF
CDR3nt: TGTGCCAGCAGCCTAAGCGGAGCAGGGGGGCACAATGAGCAGTTCTTC
j_gene: TRBJ2-1
v_gene: TRBV7-6
abundance: -
d_gene: -

CDR3aa: CASSWAGLDIQYF
CDR3nt: TGCGCCAGCAGTTGGGCAGGGTTGGACATTCAGTACTTC
j_gene: TRBJ2-4
v_gene: TRBV5-1
abundance: -
d_gene: -

CDR3aa: CAWSVIAGGGNQPQHF
CDR3nt: TGTGCCTGGAGTGTAATAGCTGGTGGCGGCAATCAGCCCCAGCATTTT
j_gene: TRBJ1-5
v_gene: TRBV30
abundance: -
d_gene: -

CDR3aa: CASDNPTEQYF
CDR3nt: TGTGCCAGCGATAACCCGACAGAACAGTACTTC
j_gene: TRBJ2-7
v_gene: TRBV6-5
abundance: -
d_gene: -

CDR3aa: CASSLEGGAHLEQFTDTQYF
CDR3nt: TGTGCCAGCAGTTTAGAGGGGGGGGCCCATTTGGAGCAATTCACAGATACGCAGTATTTT
j_gene: TRBJ2-3
v_gene: TRBV28
abundance: -
d_gene: -

CDR3aa: CASQKTGTGGNQPQHF
CDR3nt: TGTGCAAGCCAGAAAACCGGGACAGGGGGCAATCAGCCCCAGCATTTT
j_gene: TRBJ1-5
v_gene: TRBV12-2
abundance: -
d_gene: -

CDR3aa: CASSLSQSRGTQYF
CDR3nt: TGTGCCAGCAGTTTAAGTCAGTCTAGGGGGACCCAGTACTTC
j_gene: TRBJ2-5
v_gene: TRBV28
abundance: -
d_gene: -

CDR3aa: CASSLTGSSYNSPLHF
CDR3nt: TGTGCCAGTAGCTTAACAGGGAGCTCCTATAATTCACCCCTCCACTTT
j_gene: TRBJ1-6
v_gene: TRBV19
abundance: -
d_gene: -

CDR3aa: CASSLARDDTQYF
CDR3nt: TGTGCCAGCAGCTTGGCCAGGGATGATACCCAGTACTTC
j_gene: TRBJ2-5
v_gene: TRBV5-4
abundance: -
d_gene: -

CDR3aa: CASSLEPARDGVGEAFF
CDR3nt: TGCGCCAGCAGCTTGGAACCCGCCAGGGATGGGGTTGGGGAAGCTTTCTTT
j_gene: TRBJ1-1
v_gene: TRBV5-1
abundance: -
d_gene: -

CDR3aa: CASSFGGQGYSNQPQHF
CDR3nt: TGTGCCAGCAGTTTTGGGGGACAGGGTTATAGCAATCAGCCCCAGCATTTT
j_gene: TRBJ1-5
v_gene: TRBV28
abundance: -
d_gene: TRBD1

CDR3aa: CASSYAGTGTDAEAFF
CDR3nt: TGTGCCAGCAGTTACGCCGGGACAGGAACGGACGCTGAAGCTTTCTTT
j_gene: TRBJ1-1
v_gene: TRBV6-2/TRBV6-3
abundance: -
d_gene: TRBD1

CDR3aa: CASSPDGYYGYTF
CDR3nt: TGTGCCAGCAGCCCCGACGGGTACTATGGCTACACCTTC
j_gene: TRBJ1-2
v_gene: TRBV3-1/TRBV3-2
abundance: few
d_gene: -

CDR3aa: CASSQGLQGNYGYTF
CDR3nt: TGTGCCAGCAGCCAAGGTTTGCAGGGCAACTATGGCTACACCTTC
j_gene: TRBJ1-2
v_gene: TRBV3-1/TRBV3-2
abundance: -
d_gene: -

CDR3aa: CASSNSMNTEAFF
CDR3nt: TGTGCCAGTAGTAATAGCATGAACACTGAAGCTTTCTTT
j_gene: TRBJ1-1
v_gene: TRBV19
abundance: -
d_gene: -

CDR3aa: CAISEPLAGISYEQYF
CDR3nt: TGTGCCATCAGTGAGCCCTTAGCGGGAATTTCCTACGAGCAGTACTTC
j_gene: TRBJ2-7
v_gene: TRBV10-3
abundance: -
d_gene: TRBD2

CDR3aa: CAWRTGPEQYF
CDR3nt: TGTGCCTGGAGAACAGGGCCCGAGCAGTACTTC
j_gene: TRBJ2-7
v_gene: TRBV30
abundance: -
d_gene: -

CDR3aa: CASSIPPGSHIQYF
CDR3nt: TGTGCCAGTAGTATCCCCCCGGGGTCACACATTCAGTACTTC
j_gene: TRBJ2-4
v_gene: TRBV19
abundance: once
d_gene: -

CDR3aa: CASSPPGSYGYTF
CDR3nt: TGTGCCAGCAGTCCCCCAGGATCTTATGGCTACACCTTC
j_gene: TRBJ1-2
v_gene: TRBV12-3/TRBV12-4
abundance: -
d_gene: -

CDR3aa: CASAGTGSTGELFF
CDR3nt: TGTGCCAGTGCGGGGACAGGGTCTACCGGGGAGCTGTTTTTT
j_gene: TRBJ2-2
v_gene: TRBV19
abundance: -
d_gene: TRBD1

CDR3aa: CASSLVGAETQYF
CDR3nt: TGTGCCAGCAGCTTGGTGGGGGCGGAGACCCAGTACTTC
j_gene: TRBJ2-5
v_gene: TRBV5-8
abundance: once
d_gene: -

CDR3aa: CASRRTGDQPQHF
CDR3nt: TGTGCCAGCAGACGTACAGGGGATCAGCCCCAGCATTTT
j_gene: TRBJ1-5
v_gene: TRBV12-3/TRBV12-4
abundance: -
d_gene: TRBD1

CDR3aa: CARSLVGAGGNQPQHF
CDR3nt: TGTGCCAGAAGCTTGGTCGGGGCAGGGGGCAATCAGCCCCAGCATTTT
j_gene: TRBJ1-5
v_gene: TRBV7-5
abundance: -
d_gene: -

CDR3aa: CASTGVSTSGANVLTF
CDR3nt: TGTGCCAGTACGGGAGTCAGTACTAGCGGGGCCAACGTCCTGACTTTC
j_gene: TRBJ2-6
v_gene: TRBV19
abundance: -
d_gene: -

CDR3aa: CASSSGQGGEKLFF
CDR3nt: TGCGCCAGCAGCTCCGGACAGGGTGGTGAAAAACTGTTTTTT
j_gene: TRBJ1-4
v_gene: TRBV5-1
abundance: few
d_gene: TRBD1

CDR3aa: CASRPPGQGGAFF
CDR3nt: TGTGCCAGCAGGCCTCCGGGACAGGGAGGTGCTTTCTTT
j_gene: TRBJ1-1
v_gene: TRBV3-1/TRBV3-2
abundance: few
d_gene: TRBD1

CDR3aa: CASTGRTVNTEAFF
CDR3nt: TGTGCCAGTACAGGGCGGACAGTGAACACTGAAGCTTTCTTT
j_gene: TRBJ1-1
v_gene: TRBV6-5
abundance: -
d_gene: -

CDR3aa: CATSGVSGTGESLGNTGELFF
CDR3nt: TGTGCCACCAGTGGCGTCTCCGGGACAGGGGAGTCTCTGGGGAACACCGGGGAGCTGTTTTTT
j_gene: TRBJ2-2
v_gene: TRBV24-1
abundance: -
d_gene: TRBD1